At least ten counts were recorded for the clone carrying this T cell receptor (beta chain). The sample is drawn from a study of spatial heterogeneity in lung cancer. This CDR3 region has 17 residues. With V trimmed by 6 bases and J by 3 bases, 9 bases remained unmatched. TCRdb analysed the 5' RACE reads with MiXCR anew, one entry per CDR3 protein. The data contain tens of thousands of distinct CDR3 sequences, approximately 10% of them singletons. The time point here: blood at routine non-recurrence follow-up after resection. V usage is TRBV12-3 or TRBV12-4 and J usage is TRBJ2-1, with 12 bases matching TRBD2. This clonotype was obtained from a male donor with early-stage non-small cell lung cancer. The sequencing used PBMCs, collected at follow-up. This CDR3 is CASRRQMGLAGYNEQFF. CDR3 DNA: TGTGCCAGCAGACGCCAGATGGGACTAGCGGGCTACAATGAGCAGTTCTTC.